This passage covers 25 T cell receptor beta chains from one sample sequenced in a study of cytomegalovirus exposure and HLA in healthy donors. The study ran its PCR with 60 Vbeta and 13 Jbeta primers. Only in-frame clones appear in the TCRdb table, and some are missing; sequencing was by immunoSEQ multiplex PCR. The sample lists some 90,000 clones, about 79% occurring once. Sequenced input: PBMCs. The source is a female donor in good health and CMV-seronegative.

The gene calls are TRBV28 and TRBJ1-1; a weak D match, TRBD1 (5 bases). Germline loops: CDR1 MDHEN, CDR2 SYDVKM. V was clipped by 0 bases and J by 1 base, with 9 bases between them. This CDR3 is 15 amino acids long. The CDR3 DNA is TGTGCCAGCAGTTTATGGGGCGGGGGGAACACTGAAGCTTTCTTT. The encoded protein is CASSLWGGGNTEAFF.

The table lists this clone with a few counts. In this CDR3 the conserved last residue, phenylalanine or tryptophan, is missing, so a read error is likely. No DNA is shown, since the ends of the CDR3 on it are uncertain; the CDR3 is the one TCRdb lists. The rearrangement joins TRBV2 to TRBJ2-7; the D call in the table, TRBD2, was not verified against the DNA. Looked up from germline, CDR1 is SNHLY and CDR2 is FYNNEI. The CDR3 has 15 amino acids, counting both end residues. The CDR3 sequence is CASSEMLAGASLPIY.

The rearrangement uses TRBV21-1 and TRBJ1-6. TRBV21-1 is annotated as a pseudogene. The CDR3 sequence is 16 residues long. The CDR3 sequence is CASSRLPITLNSPLHF. The CDR3, as DNA: TGTGCCAGCAGCAGACTCCCCATAACGCTTAATTCACCCCTCCACTTT.

V is TRBV18 and J is TRBJ2-7; perhaps TRBD1 as D (5 bases). Germline V gene lookup returns CDR1 KGHSH and CDR2 LQKENI. Trimming pared 3 bases from V and 2 bases from J, leaving 14 bases between. This CDR3 is 15 amino acids long. CDR3 sequence: CASSPPRGQPYEQYF. CDR3 coding DNA: TGTGCCAGCTCACCTCCTAGGGGCCAGCCCTACGAGCAGTACTTC.

The chain recombines TRBV5-4 with TRBJ2-2; 12 bases line up with TRBD1. CDR3 length: 18 residues. Germline assignment: CDR1 SGHNT and CDR2 YYREEE (reference sequence). V shed 4 bases and J 3 bases; nucleotides not matched to a gene: 10. The CDR3 DNA reads TGTGCCAGCAGCCCCGGGACAGGGGGCCCCTGGGACACCGGGGAGCTGTTTTTT. Translated, it gives CASSPGTGGPWDTGELFF. The full variable domain, rest sourced from reference TRBV5-4 and TRBJ2-2, is ETGVTQSPTHLIKTRGQQVTLRCSSQSGHNTVSWYQQALGQGPQFIFQYYREEENGRGNFPPRFSGLQFPNYSSELNVNALELDDSALYLCASSPGTGGPWDTGELFFGEGSRLTVL.

V usage is TRBV29-1 and J usage is TRBJ1-4; 7 positions match TRBD1. Trimming removed 6 bases from V and 6 bases from J; junction bases left unmatched: 7. The CDR3 contains 13 residues. The germline gives CDR1 SQVTM, CDR2 ANQGSEA. The CDR3 DNA reads TGCAGCGTCGTCCTGCAGGGGGATGAAAAACTGTTTTTT. Its translation: CSVVLQGDEKLFF. Drawing the rest from reference TRBV29-1 and TRBJ1-4, the complete variable domain is SAVISQKPSRDICQRGTSLTIQCQVDSQVTMMFWYRQQPGQSLTLIATANQGSEATYESGFVIDKFPISRPNLTFSTLTVSNMSPEDSSIYLCSVVLQGDEKLFFGSGTQLSVL.

The rearrangement joins TRBV5-1 to TRBJ2-3; 8 bases match TRBD1. Trimming took 5 bases from V and 3 from J; bases not matched to a gene: 11. This CDR3 has 16 amino acids. Germline loops: CDR1 SGHRS, CDR2 YFSETQ. CDR3 in amino acids: CASSQPTGAETDTQYF. In DNA, the CDR3 is TGCGCCAGCAGTCAGCCGACAGGGGCCGAGACAGATACGCAGTATTTT.

This clone was seen just once. This chain links TRBV29-1 with TRBJ2-7; 7 nucleotides match TRBD1. The V gene end was trimmed by 0 bases and the J gene end by 6 bases; junction bases not matched to a gene: 5. Germline V gene lookup returns CDR1 SQVTM and CDR2 ANQGSEA. This CDR3 contains 13 residues. The CDR3 nucleotides read TGCAGCGTTGAAGATCGACAGGGTAGCGAGCAGTACTTC. Amino acids: CSVEDRQGSEQYF.

The chain employs TRBV27 and TRBJ2-5, with TRBD2 identical over 14 bases. CDR3 length: 16 residues. V gave up 0 bases and J gave up 4 bases; unmatched junction bases: 1. CDR1 is MNHEY, CDR2 SMNVEV, per germline (reference sequence). The CDR3 coding sequence is TGTGCCAGCAGTTTATCGACTAGCGGGAGGGCAGAGACCCAGTACTTC. Its translation is CASSLSTSGRAETQYF.

This rearrangement joins TRBV30 to TRBJ2-3; D ambiguous. The CDR3 spans 15 residues. Germline loops: CDR1 GTSNPN, CDR2 SVGIG (reference sequence). V lost 1 base and J lost 2, with 13 bases in between. Written as DNA, the CDR3 is TGTGCCTGGAGTGGGCAGGCCCGAATCACAGATACGCAGTATTTT. Translated, it gives CAWSGQARITDTQYF.

The genes are TRBV7-6 and TRBJ1-1, with 9 bases identical to TRBD1. V lost 5 bases to trimming and J lost 2 bases; unmatched junction nucleotides: 9. Germline loops: CDR1 SGHVS, CDR2 FNYEAQ. The CDR3 has 16 amino acids. The CDR3 sequence: CASSPPGQGFNTEAFF. CDR3 coding DNA: TGTGCCAGCAGCCCCCCGGGACAGGGATTTAACACTGAAGCTTTCTTT.

This sequence joins TRBV18 and TRBJ2-7; possibly TRBD2 for D (6 bases). Trimming shortened V by 4 bases and J by 4 bases, and 14 bases separated the two germline ends. The CDR3 runs to 14 residues. Germline-derived CDR1 and CDR2 are KGHSH and LQKENI. DNA of the CDR3: TGTGCCAGCTCACTGAAGACTAGTGAGTACGAGCAGTACTTC. This translates into CASSLKTSEYEQYF.

The J gene is TRBJ2-7, the V gene TRBV11-3, with TRBD1 as a possible D gene (6 bases). Trimming pared 6 bases from V and 5 bases from J, leaving 17 bases between. The CDR3 covers 14 residues. Germline lookup yields CDR1 SGHNT and CDR2 YENEEA. The CDR3, as DNA: TGTGCCAGCAGTAAAAATAGGGGGTCCAACGAGCAGTACTTC. Translation: CASSKNRGSNEQYF.

V is TRBV5-1 and J is TRBJ2-3, with TRBD2 matching over 8 bases. The V gene's germline CDR1 is SGHRS and CDR2 YFSETQ. Trimming removed 2 bases from V and 5 bases from J; junction bases left unmatched: 10. This CDR3 region has 16 residues. CDR3 in amino acids: CASSFVNGRAGDTQYF. The CDR3 bases are TGCGCCAGCAGCTTTGTTAACGGGAGGGCCGGAGATACGCAGTATTTT.

The rearrangement links TRBV9 to TRBJ2-1; no definite D call. Germline V gives CDR1 SGDLS, CDR2 YYNGEE. The CDR3 runs 15 residues. V gave up 5 bases and J gave up 3 bases, with 15 bases separating them. The CDR3 DNA follows: TGTGCCAGCAGTCCTGTCCCAGGCGTCTACAATGAGCAGTTCTTC. Its translation is CASSPVPGVYNEQFF.

This clone was seen repeatedly, ten times or more. V and J are TRBV19 and TRBJ2-7; a weak D match, TRBD2 (5 bases). The CDR3 sequence is 14 residues long. CDR1 LNHDA and CDR2 SQIVND come from the germline V gene (reference sequence). Trimming shortened V by 10 bases and J by 1 base, and 17 bases separated the two germline ends. CDR3 sequence: CATSPTGYSYEQYF. CDR3 DNA sequence: TGTGCCACGTCTCCTACGGGGTATTCCTACGAGCAGTACTTC. Full variable domain (remainder filled in from reference TRBV19 and TRBJ2-7): DGGITQSPKYLFRKEGQNVTLSCEQNLNHDAMYWYRQDPGQGLRLIYYSQIVNDFQKGDIAEGYSVSREKKESFPLTVTSAQKNPTAFYLCATSPTGYSYEQYFGPGTRLTVT.

The V call is TRBV11-2, the J call TRBJ1-2; D remains ambiguous. The germline V and J ends were trimmed by 1 base and 2 bases, with 8 bases remaining between them. Germline V gene sequence: CDR1 SGHAT, CDR2 FQNNGV. The CDR3 contains 14 residues. CDR3 DNA sequence: TGTGCCAGCAGCTTAGTCCCTAGGAACTATGGCTACACCTTC. It translates to CASSLVPRNYGYTF. Full variable domain (outside the CDR3, taken from reference TRBV11-2 and TRBJ1-2): EAGVAQSPRYKIIEKRQSVAFWCNPISGHATLYWYQQILGQGPKLLIQFQNNGVVDDSQLPKDRFSAERLKGVDSTLKIQPAKLEDSAVYLCASSLVPRNYGYTFGSGTRLTVV.

V usage is TRBV4-3 and J usage is TRBJ1-4, with D unclear. V dropped 0 bases and J dropped 3 bases, with 14 bases sitting between them. CDR3 length equals 17 residues. From germline, CDR1 is LGHNA and CDR2 YSLEER. The CDR3 nucleotides are TGCGCCAGCAGCCAAGATTTTGTCGAGGGTGCTAATGAAAAACTGTTTTTT. This sequence encodes CASSQDFVEGANEKLFF.

This clone is labeled as medium-sized (0.01 to 0.1%). CDR3 DNA sequence: TGTGCCAGCTTTAGAGCGGGAGGGAACAATGAGCAGTTCTTC. Translation gives CASFRAGGNNEQFF. The V and J genes are TRBV27 and TRBJ2-1; 10 bases are shared with TRBD2. CDR1 is MNHEY and CDR2 is SMNVEV in the germline V gene (reference sequence). This CDR3 region has 14 residues. The junction had 6 bases not matched to a gene; V was cut back by 8 bases and J by 5 bases.

The rearrangement uses TRBV6-5 and TRBJ2-1, with 8 bases identical to TRBD1. V gave up 0 bases and J gave up 9 bases; unmatched junction bases: 7. The CDR3 extends over 15 amino acids. Germline assignment: CDR1 MNHEY and CDR2 SVGAGI. The chain's CDR3 is CASSYSNRGYGEQFF. The CDR3 bases are TGTGCCAGCAGTTACTCGAACAGGGGGTATGGTGAGCAGTTCTTC.

This clone was observed a single time. The chain links TRBV7-4 to TRBJ2-3, with 11 bases lining up with TRBD1. With 5 bases clipped from V and 5 bases from J, the junction kept 6 bases outside the gene matches. Germline V CDR1 and CDR2: SGHVT, SQSDAQ. The CDR3 length is 15 residues. In DNA form, the CDR3 reads TGTGCCAGCAGCCCTCGGACAGGGGGCGAAGATACGCAGTATTTT. It translates to CASSPRTGGEDTQYF.

The V and J genes are TRBV10-1 and TRBJ2-3; TRBD2 matches at 7 bases. The V and J ends lost 6 bases and 1 base, in that order; junction bases with no gene match: 10. Germline V CDR1 and CDR2: WNHNN, SYGVQD (reference sequence). The CDR3 runs to 16 residues. In nucleotides, the CDR3 is TGCGCCAGCAGCCCTTCTGCGGGGGTTGGCACAGATACGCAGTATTTT. Translating it yields CASSPSAGVGTDTQYF.

This clone was detected only once. V usage is TRBV6-1 and J usage is TRBJ2-1, with D perhaps TRBD1 (5 bases). Between the trimmed V and J ends, which lost 5 bases and 5 bases, there was a span of 10 bases. The germline V gene has CDR1 MNHNS and CDR2 SASEGT. The CDR3 totals 13 residues. The CDR3 coding sequence is TGTGCCAGCAGTCAAAGACAGAACAATGAGCAGTTCTTC. Encoded protein: CASSQRQNNEQFF.

The chain uses TRBV10-3 and TRBJ2-2; 7 nucleotides align to TRBD1. Germline CDR1 is ENHRY and CDR2 is SYGVKD. The length of the CDR3 is 14 residues. V shed 8 bases and J 0 bases; nucleotides not matched to a gene: 3. The CDR3, as DNA: TGTGCCATCGGGACAGACGCGAACACCGGGGAGCTGTTTTTT. It codes for CAIGTDANTGELFF.

This rearrangement joins TRBV10-3 to TRBJ1-1; TRBD1 is a possible D gene (6 bases). The V end was cut by 0 bases, the J end by 2 bases, with 16 bases between. This CDR3 region has 17 residues. CDR1 and CDR2 (germline): ENHRY, SYGVKD. The CDR3 bases are TGTGCCATCAGTGAGTCGACGTATTGGGACACCAACACTGAAGCTTTCTTT. Encoded protein: CAISESTYWDTNTEAFF.